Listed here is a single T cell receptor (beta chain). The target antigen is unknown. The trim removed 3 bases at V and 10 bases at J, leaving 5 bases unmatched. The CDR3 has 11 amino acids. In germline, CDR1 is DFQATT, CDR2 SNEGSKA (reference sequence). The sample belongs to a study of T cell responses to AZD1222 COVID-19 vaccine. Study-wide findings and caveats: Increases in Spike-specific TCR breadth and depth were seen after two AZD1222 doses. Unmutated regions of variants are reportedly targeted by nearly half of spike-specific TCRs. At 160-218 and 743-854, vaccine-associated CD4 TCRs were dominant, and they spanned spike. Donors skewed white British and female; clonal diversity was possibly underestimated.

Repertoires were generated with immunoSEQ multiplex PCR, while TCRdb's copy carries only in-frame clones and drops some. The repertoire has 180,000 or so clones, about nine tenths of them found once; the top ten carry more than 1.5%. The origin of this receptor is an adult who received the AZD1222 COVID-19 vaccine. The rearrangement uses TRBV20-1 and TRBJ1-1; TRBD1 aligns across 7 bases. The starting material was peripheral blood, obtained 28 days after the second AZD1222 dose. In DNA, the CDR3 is TGCAGTGCTAGTAGGACAGGAAGAGCTTTCTTT. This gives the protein CSASRTGRAFF.